This T cell receptor beta chain stems from a study of blood T cell repertoires in COVID-19. Looking at the study overall: Acute and convalescent COVID-19 samples came from the United States, Italy and Spain. PBMCs, B-cell-depleted T cells, or T cells provided the cDNA or gDNA that made up the material.

Patients in Seattle were enrolled during active infection, then followed longitudinally. CDR3 length equals 13 residues. V shed 5 bases, J shed 6 bases, and the junction held 4 bases outside the gene matches. Germline assignment: CDR1 MDHEN and CDR2 SYDVKM. Source study methods: Estimation of nucleated cell counts relied on the amplification of reference gene primers. Here immunoSEQ multiplex PCR was the method, and the copy in TCRdb shows in-frame clones only, minus some. V, J and clone size are taken as reported in that table, and D and trimming were inferred from the DNA itself. The table has about 12,000 clones, just over 70% seen once.

Sequenced input: peripheral blood. The sequence came from a man aged 60 to 69 with COVID-19, enrolled during active disease. The rearrangement uses TRBV28 and TRBJ2-3; 8 bases are shared with TRBD2. CDR3 coding DNA: TGTGCCAGCAGTAACGGGGGGGTGGATACGCAGTATTTT. This translates into CASSNGGVDTQYF.